What follows are 28 T cell receptor beta chains derived from one specimen sequenced in a study of cytomegalovirus exposure and HLA in healthy donors. Some clones are missing from TCRdb's copy, which holds only in-frame ones; the method was immunoSEQ multiplex PCR. The table has roughly 120,000 clones, approximately 94% seen once. The specimen was PBMCs. These receptors all come from a woman aged 18-29 years in good health and CMV-seronegative.

CDR3 sequence reads: CASSLALATSSYEQYF. The CDR3 region has the DNA TGTGCCAGCAGCTTAGCCTTGGCCACTAGCTCCTACGAGCAGTACTTC. The chain employs TRBV7-9 and TRBJ2-7; D may be TRBD2 (5 bases). The CDR3 has 16 amino acids. In germline, CDR1 is SEHNR, CDR2 FQNEAQ (reference sequence). With 0 bases removed from V and 0 bases from J, the gap between germline ends came to 12 bases.

The chain employs TRBV19 and TRBJ1-1, with no clear D. The germline V gene encodes CDR1 LNHDA and CDR2 SQIVND (reference sequence). The CDR3 has 13 residues. Trimming removed 1 base from V and 5 bases from J, with 8 bases in between. Here the CDR3 reads CASSIGLVTEAFF. DNA for the CDR3: TGTGCCAGTAGTATAGGTCTCGTTACTGAAGCTTTCTTT.

The chain recombines TRBV6-1 with TRBJ2-7, with TRBD2 as a possible D gene (5 bases). Germline V gene data show CDR1 as MNHNS and CDR2 as SASEGT. The CDR3 is made up of 14 amino acids. Trimming removed 11 bases at V and 0 bases at J, with 17 bases between. DNA of the CDR3: TGTGCCGGATCGAGGACTTCCAGCTCCTACGAGCAGTACTTC. It specifies CAGSRTSSSYEQYF.

The rearrangement joins TRBV28 to TRBJ1-1, with D perhaps TRBD1 (5 bases). Germline CDR1 and CDR2: MDHEN and SYDVKM. The V end lost 5 bases, the J end lost 4 bases, and 11 bases lay between the germline ends. CDR3 length equals 13 residues. The chain's CDR3 is CASSPRTPTEAFF. DNA for the CDR3: TGTGCCAGCAGTCCCCGGACACCCACTGAAGCTTTCTTT. The entire variable domain, with the rest obtained from reference TRBV28 and TRBJ1-1, is as follows: DVKVTQSSRYLVKRTGEKVFLECVQDMDHENMFWYRQDPGLGLRLIYFSYDVKMKEKGDIPEGYSVSREKKERFSLILESASTNQTSMYLCASSPRTPTEAFFGQGTRLTVV.

J is TRBJ1-5 and V is TRBV11-2, with D tentatively TRBD1 (5 bases). In germline, CDR1 is SGHAT, CDR2 FQNNGV. The length of the CDR3 is 13 residues. Trimming pared 6 bases from V and 3 bases from J, leaving 9 bases between. CDR3 nucleotide sequence: TGTGCCAGCAGTGACAGCTTCAATCAGCCCCAGCATTTT. Protein: CASSDSFNQPQHF.

The chain uses TRBV7-2 and TRBJ2-3; weak D call: TRBD2 (5 bases). V was shortened by 1 base and J by 3 bases, with 5 bases between the two germline ends. The CDR3 consists of 13 residues. Germline loops: CDR1 SGHTA, CDR2 FQGNSA. This CDR3 reads CASSLGGTDTQYF. The CDR3 DNA reads as TGTGCCAGCAGCTTAGGAGGGACAGATACGCAGTATTTT.

The chain employs TRBV6-1 and TRBJ2-7; no firm D call. In germline, CDR1 is MNHNS, CDR2 SASEGT. V was pared by 8 bases and J by 3 bases, with 8 bases between. The CDR3 is 11 amino acids. CDR3 DNA: TGTGCCAGCGACCAGGACTACGAGCAGTACTTC. It translates to CASDQDYEQYF.

The chain carries TRBV19 and TRBJ2-7, with TRBD1 matching 8 bases. The germline V gene has CDR1 LNHDA and CDR2 SQIVND (reference sequence). J lost 5 bases, V lost 5 bases, and 5 bases had no gene match. This CDR3 comprises 13 residues. The CDR3 loop reads CASSVGQGNEQYF. CDR3 sequence (DNA): TGTGCCAGTAGTGTTGGACAGGGTAACGAGCAGTACTTC.

The rearrangement uses TRBV6-1 and TRBJ2-7; D remains ambiguous. Germline CDR1 is MNHNS and CDR2 is SASEGT. The V end was cut by 7 bases, the J end by 1 base, with 17 bases between. The CDR3 extends over 15 amino acids. In nucleotides, the CDR3 is TGTGCCAGCAACCCATCGAGCCAAATTTCCTACGAGCAGTACTTC. Protein sequence: CASNPSSQISYEQYF.

CDR3 in DNA: TGTGCCAGCAGCGCCCGAGCGGGGGAGATGACAGATACGCAGTATTTT. This codes for CASSARAGEMTDTQYF. The gene calls are TRBV7-6 and TRBJ2-3; 8 nucleotides line up with TRBD2. J lost 3 bases, V lost 5 bases, and 10 bases had no gene match. The CDR3 totals 16 residues. Germline V gene sequence: CDR1 SGHVS, CDR2 FNYEAQ.

The chain employs TRBV5-1 and TRBJ2-5; maybe TRBD2 (6 bases). Trimming removed 0 bases at V and 0 bases at J, with 9 bases between. The germline V gene encodes CDR1 SGHRS and CDR2 YFSETQ. This CDR3 is built from 15 residues. This CDR3 is CASSLGRGYQETQYF. The CDR3 bases are TGCGCCAGCAGCTTGGGGAGGGGTTACCAAGAGACCCAGTACTTC.

This chain links TRBV7-9 with TRBJ1-2; TRBD1 might be the D (5 bases). CDR1 is SEHNR and CDR2 is FQNEAQ in the germline V gene (reference sequence). The germline V and J ends were trimmed by 5 bases and 3 bases, with 13 bases remaining between them. The CDR3 has 14 amino acids. The CDR3 DNA sequence: TGTGCCAGCAGCCCGGGGGTTGTGGACTATGGCTACACCTTC. This gives the protein CASSPGVVDYGYTF.

This chain links TRBV21-1 with TRBJ2-7; the DNA was not compared with TRBD1, the D call given in the table. TRBV21-1 is marked as a pseudogene. The CDR3 runs to 14 residues. For the CDR3, the DNA is TGTGCCAGCAGCAAAACAGGGGATCTGTACGAGCAGTACTTC. Residues: CASSKTGDLYEQYF.

The rearrangement uses TRBV4-1 and TRBJ1-6; D not resolved. The CDR3 has 16 amino acids. Looked up from germline, CDR1 is MGHRA and CDR2 is YSYEKL. Trimming pared 0 bases from V and 4 bases from J, leaving 10 bases between. The CDR3 spells CASSQEAGLYNSPLHF. CDR3 in DNA: TGCGCCAGCAGCCAAGAGGCAGGACTGTATAATTCACCCCTCCACTTT.

The J gene is TRBJ2-2, the V gene TRBV6-1, with 9 positions matching TRBD1. With 3 bases clipped from V and 7 bases from J, the junction kept 3 bases outside the gene matches. Per germline, CDR1 MNHNS and CDR2 SASEGT. This CDR3 spans 14 amino acids. This CDR3 is CASSETGGFGELFF. Here the CDR3 DNA reads TGTGCCAGCAGTGAGACAGGGGGGTTCGGGGAGCTGTTTTTT.

The genes are TRBV27 and TRBJ2-7; D unresolved. Germline V gene lookup returns CDR1 MNHEY and CDR2 SMNVEV (reference sequence). This CDR3 has 13 residues. The V end lost 4 bases, the J end lost 0 bases, and 7 bases lay between the germline ends. The CDR3, as DNA: TGTGCCAGCAGTTCTGTAGACTCCTACGAGCAGTACTTC. This sequence encodes CASSSVDSYEQYF.

The CDR3 is CASSFIRRGIQETQYF. The CDR3 nucleotides are TGTGCCAGCAGCTTTATTAGGCGAGGGATCCAAGAGACCCAGTACTTC. The V and J genes are TRBV7-2 and TRBJ2-5, with D possibly TRBD2 on 5 matching bases. V was clipped by 3 bases and J by 1 base, with 15 bases between them. This CDR3 spans 16 amino acids. Germline V lookup: CDR1 SGHTA, CDR2 FQGNSA.

The rearrangement uses TRBV6-1 and TRBJ1-6; maybe TRBD1 (6 bases). The germline V gene encodes CDR1 MNHNS and CDR2 SASEGT. V shed 3 bases and J shed 10 bases, with 16 bases lying between them. This CDR3 region has 15 residues. CDR3 residues: CASSDLGAERSPLHF. CDR3 DNA: TGTGCCAGCAGTGATCTGGGGGCCGAGAGGTCACCCCTCCACTTT.

The genes are TRBV7-9 and TRBJ2-3; TRBD1 matches at 9 bases. The CDR3 has 14 amino acids. Germline V CDR1 and CDR2: SEHNR, FQNEAQ (reference sequence). V shed 5 bases and J 3 bases; nucleotides not matched to a gene: 3. CDR3 protein: CASSMGTGTDTQYF. CDR3 nucleotide sequence: TGTGCCAGCAGCATGGGGACAGGGACAGATACGCAGTATTTT.

J is TRBJ2-1 and V is TRBV10-2; 14 nucleotides align to TRBD2. The CDR3 loop spans 18 amino acids. J gave up 0 bases and V 6 bases, and 7 bases lay outside the gene matches. Germline values: CDR1 WSHSY, CDR2 SAAADI. CDR3 protein: CASSRTSGRSSSYNEQFF. The CDR3 region has the DNA TGCGCCAGCAGCCGGACTAGCGGGAGGAGCAGCTCCTACAATGAGCAGTTCTTC.

The chain recombines TRBV27 with TRBJ1-1; tentatively, D is TRBD1 (6 bases). Germline-derived CDR1 and CDR2 are MNHEY and SMNVEV (reference sequence). CDR3 length: 13 residues. Trimming pared 5 bases from V and 1 base from J, leaving 8 bases between. The CDR3 DNA reads TGTGCCAGCAGTGCCAGGGGGAACACTGAAGCTTTCTTT. As protein: CASSARGNTEAFF.

The J gene is TRBJ1-2, the V gene TRBV9, with TRBD1 identical over 7 bases. V lost 0 bases to trimming and J lost 6 bases; unmatched junction nucleotides: 8. This CDR3 contains 15 residues. CDR1 and CDR2 (germline): SGDLS, YYNGEE. This CDR3 is CASSVAWDSADGYTF. DNA of the CDR3: TGTGCCAGCAGCGTAGCATGGGACAGCGCAGATGGCTACACCTTC. Combining the CDR3 with reference TRBV9 and TRBJ1-2 gives the whole variable domain DSGVTQTPKHLITATGQRVTLRCSPRSGDLSVYWYQQSLDQGLQFLIQYYNGEERAKGNILERFSAQQFPDLHSELNLSSLELGDSALYFCASSVAWDSADGYTFGSGTRLTVV.

The chain links TRBV7-2 to TRBJ1-2; no clear D. Trimming cost V 5 bases and J 2 bases, with 9 bases left between them. Germline lookup yields CDR1 SGHTA and CDR2 FQGNSA. CDR3 size: 13 residues. CDR3 loop: CASSPGTNYGYTF. CDR3 DNA: TGTGCCAGCAGCCCAGGCACCAACTATGGCTACACCTTC.

The chain uses TRBV7-9 and TRBJ2-2, with D hard to call. The germline V gene encodes CDR1 SEHNR and CDR2 FQNEAQ (reference sequence). This CDR3 is 18 amino acids long. The V gene lost 2 bases and the J gene lost 1 base, with 17 bases spanning the gap. CDR3 sequence (DNA): TGTGCCAGCAGCTTACGCACATTAGAAGGCGGGAACACCGGGGAGCTGTTTTTT. Its protein product is CASSLRTLEGGNTGELFF.

This chain uses TRBV2 with TRBJ1-2, with D possibly matching TRBD1 (5 bases). The germline V gene encodes CDR1 SNHLY and CDR2 FYNNEI. V lost 11 bases and J 9 bases, leaving 16 bases between the germline ends. The CDR3 spans 11 residues. The CDR3 DNA follows: TGTGCCTCTTGGGGGGGACCGAGCTACACCTTC. Translated, it gives CASWGGPSYTF.

The chain joins TRBV5-5 to TRBJ2-7; TRBD1 matches at 10 bases. CDR3 length: 16 residues. CDR1 is SGHKS, CDR2 YYEKEE, per germline (reference sequence). Unmatched junction bases numbered 11, after V lost 6 bases and J lost 2 bases. For the CDR3, the DNA is TGTGCCAGCATCCCGCTGGGGACAGGGGTCCCCTACGAGCAGTACTTC. Translating gives CASIPLGTGVPYEQYF.

The chain carries TRBV2 and TRBJ1-1, with a weak D call TRBD1 (6 bases). The CDR3 has 13 amino acids. In germline, CDR1 is SNHLY, CDR2 FYNNEI. V gave up 6 bases and J gave up 1 base, with 9 bases separating them. CDR3 sequence (DNA): TGTGCCAGCAGCGGCAGGGGGAACACTGAAGCTTTCTTT. Its translation: CASSGRGNTEAFF.

The chain carries TRBV2 and TRBJ2-7; 11 bases are shared with TRBD1. CDR1 is SNHLY, CDR2 FYNNEI, per germline. V dropped 3 bases and J dropped 4; count of bases not matched to a gene: 8. This CDR3 comprises 16 residues. The CDR3 sequence: CASSDADRGREYEQYF. DNA for the CDR3: TGTGCCAGCAGTGATGCGGACAGGGGGCGCGAATACGAGCAGTACTTC.